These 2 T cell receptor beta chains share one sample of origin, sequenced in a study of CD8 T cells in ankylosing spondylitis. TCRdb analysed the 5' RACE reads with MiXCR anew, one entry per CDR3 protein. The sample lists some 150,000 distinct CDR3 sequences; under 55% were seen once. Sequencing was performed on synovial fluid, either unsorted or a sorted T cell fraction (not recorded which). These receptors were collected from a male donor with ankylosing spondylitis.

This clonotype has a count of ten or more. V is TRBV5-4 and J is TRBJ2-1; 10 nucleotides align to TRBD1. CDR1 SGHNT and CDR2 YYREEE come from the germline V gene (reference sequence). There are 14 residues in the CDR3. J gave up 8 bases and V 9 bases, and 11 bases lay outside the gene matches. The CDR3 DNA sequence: TGTGCCACCCATCCCGGGACAGGGGCCCATGAGCAGTTCTTC. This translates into CATHPGTGAHEQFF.

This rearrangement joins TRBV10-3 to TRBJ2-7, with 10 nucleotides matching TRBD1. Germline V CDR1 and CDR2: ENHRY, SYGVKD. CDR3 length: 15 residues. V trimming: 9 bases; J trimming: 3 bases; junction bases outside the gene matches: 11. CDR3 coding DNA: TGTGCCATTGAACCGGGACAGGGGTCGGTCTACGAGCAGTACTTC. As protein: CAIEPGQGSVYEQYF.